Presented here are 15 T cell receptor beta chains from one specimen sequenced in a study of T cells in Graves' hyperthyroidism and ophthalmopathy. From RNA transcripts, TCR beta CDR3 regions were amplified. The TCR CDR3 first-round RT-PCR relied on the HTBI primer set. TCRdb redid the calling of the multiplex PCR reads with MiXCR, one entry per CDR3 protein. Of fewer than 850,000 distinct CDR3 sequences listed, 17% are singletons. Sequences were obtained from blood. These receptors all stem from a man in his fifties or sixties with Graves' hyperthyroidism.

This clonotype appeared many times. The chain is built from TRBV28 and TRBJ1-1; the D gene is possibly TRBD1 (5 bases). V was trimmed by 1 base and J by 2 bases, leaving 14 bases between them. The CDR3 totals 16 residues. Looked up from germline, CDR1 is MDHEN and CDR2 is SYDVKM. DNA of the CDR3: TGTGCCAGCAGTTTATTTTGGGGGGAAGGCAACACTGAAGCTTTCTTT. This encodes CASSLFWGEGNTEAFF.

Concerning this clonotype itself: This may be a read error, as it is one base from a much larger clone. The genes are TRBV20-1 and TRBJ2-7, with D perhaps matching TRBD1 (7 bases). Germline CDR1 is DFQATT and CDR2 is SNEGSKA (reference sequence). The CDR3 is 13 amino acids. The CDR3 DNA reads as TGCGGTGCAGGGGGTGGGGGGCCCTACGAGCACTACTTC. Amino acids: CGAGGGGPYEHYF.

This clonotype was observed many times. The chain uses TRBV27 and TRBJ1-5; D is perhaps TRBD1 (5 bases). CDR3 length equals 15 residues. V lost 3 bases and J 2 bases, leaving 11 bases between the germline ends. In germline, CDR1 is MNHEY, CDR2 SMNVEV (reference sequence). The CDR3 DNA reads as TGTGCCAGCAGTTTTCAGGGATCGGGCAATCAGCCCCAGCATTTT. Translated: CASSFQGSGNQPQHF.

This clonotype was recorded a few times. The genes are TRBV6-5 and TRBJ2-5; D gene unclear. The CDR3 is 16 amino acids. The germline V gene encodes CDR1 MNHEY and CDR2 SVGAGI. V lost 2 bases, J lost 5 bases, and 18 bases lay in between. The CDR3: CASSYEGRAVGETQYF. The CDR3 DNA reads TGTGCCAGCAGTTACGAAGGAAGGGCGGTCGGGGAGACCCAGTACTTC.

This clonotype was seen many times. The V gene is TRBV3-1, the J gene TRBJ2-5; the match to TRBD2 covers 7 bases. With 3 bases clipped from V and 1 base from J, the junction kept 14 bases outside the gene matches. There are 18 residues in the CDR3. Germline assignment: CDR1 LGHDT and CDR2 YNNKEL (reference sequence). CDR3 bases: TGTGCCAGCAGCCAGGTGGCGACTAGCCCTCTTCCCCAAGAGACCCAGTACTTC. The encoded protein is CASSQVATSPLPQETQYF.

In its sample, this clonotype was seen many times. The V and J genes are TRBV2 and TRBJ2-7, with D perhaps TRBD1 or TRBD2 (5 bases each). In germline, CDR1 is SNHLY, CDR2 FYNNEI. The CDR3 loop spans 15 amino acids. The V end lost 5 bases, the J end lost 1 base, and 15 bases lay between the germline ends. The CDR3 coding sequence is TGTGCCAGCAGTCCCACCGGGACCGAATCCTACGAGCAGTACTTC. This sequence encodes CASSPTGTESYEQYF.

This clonotype was seen a few times. The chain uses TRBV9 and TRBJ2-1; 8 nucleotides agree with TRBD2. Per germline, CDR1 SGDLS and CDR2 YYNGEE. This CDR3 region has 17 residues. With V trimmed by 0 bases and J by 7 bases, 12 bases remained unmatched. The CDR3 loop is CASSVVGSGGPGNEQFF. As DNA, the CDR3 is TGTGCCAGCAGCGTAGTTGGTTCGGGAGGGCCTGGAAATGAGCAGTTCTTC.

In its sample, this clonotype was seen a few times. The genes are TRBV28 and TRBJ2-7; tentative D call: TRBD1 (6 bases). The CDR3 consists of 14 residues. Deletions cut 4 bases from V and 2 bases from J, with 12 bases between. The germline gives CDR1 MDHEN, CDR2 SYDVKM. Here the CDR3 DNA reads TGTGCCAGCAGTTCGACAGGAGCGACCTACGAGCAGTACTTC. Translation: CASSSTGATYEQYF.

This clonotype was seen a handful of times. The chain employs TRBV18 and TRBJ1-1, with 8 nucleotides matching TRBD1. The V and J ends lost 3 bases and 2 bases, in that order; junction bases with no gene match: 5. Germline V gene data show CDR1 as KGHSH and CDR2 as LQKENI. The CDR3 is 15 residues long. CDR3 in DNA: TGTGCCAGCTCACCCTTGACAGGGGCAAACACTGAAGCTTTCTTT. It yields the protein CASSPLTGANTEAFF.

The genes are TRBV28 and TRBJ2-1, with 10 bases lining up with TRBD1. J gave up 9 bases and V 10 bases, and 15 bases lay outside the gene matches. The CDR3 contains 15 residues. Germline V gene sequence: CDR1 MDHEN, CDR2 SYDVKM. The CDR3 region is CATWRGTGDQPEQFF. The CDR3 coding sequence is TGTGCCACCTGGAGGGGGACAGGGGACCAACCTGAGCAGTTCTTC.

In this sample, this clonotype turned up many times. The gene calls are TRBV2 and TRBJ2-2; D is undetermined. This CDR3 is 13 amino acids long. Trimming shortened V by 0 bases and J by 8 bases, and 7 bases separated the two germline ends. CDR1 SNHLY and CDR2 FYNNEI come from the germline V gene. In DNA form, the CDR3 reads TGTGCCAGCAGTGAAGCGGTTTTAGGGGAGCTGTTTTTT. Its protein is CASSEAVLGELFF.

The chain combines TRBV29-1 with TRBJ2-2; D uncertain. CDR1 SQVTM and CDR2 ANQGSEA come from the germline V gene. The CDR3 runs to 15 residues. Trimming removed 7 bases from V and 0 bases from J, with 15 bases in between. CDR3 sequence: CSASLPPANTGELFF. CDR3 nucleotides: TGCAGCGCCTCCCTACCTCCCGCGAACACCGGGGAGCTGTTTTTT.

This clonotype came up many times. This chain joins TRBV12-3 or TRBV12-4 and TRBJ2-7; 11 bases agree with TRBD1. The ends lost 6 bases at V and 7 bases at J; junction bases unmatched: 14. CDR3 length: 16 residues. The CDR3 DNA sequence: TGTGCCAGCAGCGACGGGACAGGGGGGAGGACGGGGGAGCAGTACTTC. Residues: CASSDGTGGRTGEQYF.

This clonotype came up once. This chain's CDR3 is CASTVTGGGYNEQFF. The DNA for the CDR3 is TGTGCCAGTACCGTTACAGGGGGCGGCTACAATGAGCAGTTCTTC. V and J are TRBV19 and TRBJ2-1; TRBD1 matches at 9 bases. V dropped 7 bases and J dropped 3; count of bases not matched to a gene: 7. CDR3 length: 15 residues. CDR1 LNHDA and CDR2 SQIVND come from the germline V gene (reference sequence).

This clonotype came up a few times. The chain couples TRBV20-1 to TRBJ1-2, with D possibly being TRBD1 (5 bases). Germline V gene lookup returns CDR1 DFQATT and CDR2 SNEGSKA (reference sequence). Trimming cost V 4 bases and J 8 bases, with 17 bases left between them. This CDR3 is 13 amino acids long. Here the CDR3 reads CSAITRQLGGYTF. The CDR3, as DNA: TGCAGTGCTATTACTAGACAGTTAGGGGGCTACACCTTC.